A selection of T cell receptor beta chains follows, all from one sample in a study of T-cell memory formation after mild COVID-19. MiXCR was run by TCRdb on the 5' RACE reads, yielding one entry per CDR3 protein. Of around 320,000 distinct CDR3 sequences in the sample, around 28% were seen once. The specimen was PBMCs or a T cell subset sorted from them (not recorded which). The origin of the receptors is an adult woman who had mild COVID-19 (a few samples of this study predate the infection). Cell type and time point are not known. The CDR3 runs from the conserved cysteine through the conserved F or W. The D gene is left open where the match is weak. The size field is filled for only some rows; it gives once, few, many or a size class.

TRBJ2-5	TRBV7-2	NA	NA	TGTGCCAGCAGCTTAGACGTTCAGACCCAGTACTTC	CASSLDVQTQYF
TRBJ2-2	TRBV6-2/TRBV6-3	NA	NA	TGTGCCAGCGCCTTATGGTTCGCCACCGGGGAGCTGTTTTTT	CASALWFATGELFF
TRBJ2-1	TRBV6-5	TRBD1	few	TGTGCCAGCAAAAAAACAGGGGAAACCTACAATGAGCAGTTCTTC	CASKKTGETYNEQFF
TRBJ2-1	TRBV6-5	NA	many	TGTGCCAGCAGTTACTCTCTAGCGAGCTCCTACAATGAGCAGTTCTTC	CASSYSLASSYNEQFF
TRBJ2-2	TRBV5-1	NA	few	TGCGCCAGCAGCTTGGATCTCGGGTTTAGCACCGGGGAGCTGTTTTTT	CASSLDLGFSTGELFF
TRBJ2-7	TRBV5-5	NA	NA	TGTGCCAGCAGCTTGTTGGACAGCTACGAGCAGTACTTC	CASSLLDSYEQYF
TRBJ2-1	TRBV11-2	TRBD2	NA	TGTGCCAGCAGCTCGGGACTAGCGGGAGGACGGGATGAGCAGTTCTTC	CASSSGLAGGRDEQFF
TRBJ2-1	TRBV5-1	NA	NA	TGCGCCAGCAGCTTGGATCGGACATTCAATGAGCAGTTCTTC	CASSLDRTFNEQFF
TRBJ2-2	TRBV7-3	NA	NA	TGTGCCAGCAGCTTACACAGATCCACCGGGGAGCTGTTTTTT	CASSLHRSTGELFF
TRBJ2-2	TRBV9	TRBD2	NA	TGTGCCAGCAGCGTCGTCCCGGGACTAGCAAACACCGGGGAGCTGTTTTTT	CASSVVPGLANTGELFF
TRBJ2-1	TRBV10-3	TRBD1	NA	TGTGCCATCAGTTGGACAGGAAATTTTGACAATGAGCAGTTCTTC	CAISWTGNFDNEQFF
TRBJ1-3	TRBV7-9	NA	NA	TGTGCCAGCAGCTCGAGCTCTGGAAACACCATATATTTT	CASSSSSGNTIYF
TRBJ1-5	TRBV7-2	TRBD1	NA	TGTGCCAGCAGCGTCAGGGGGGAACAGCCCCAGCATTTT	CASSVRGEQPQHF
TRBJ1-1	TRBV29-1	NA	few	TGCAGCGTTGAGGGTGGGGGCGGCACTGAAGCTTTCTTT	CSVEGGGGTEAFF
TRBJ2-1	TRBV20-1	NA	few	TGCAGTGCTAGAGGGTGGTCGGCGACCTACAATGAGCAGTTCTTC	CSARGWSATYNEQFF
TRBJ1-5	TRBV30	TRBD1	NA	TGTGCCTGGAGTGGAGGGACAGGGAATCAGCCCCAGCATTTT	CAWSGGTGNQPQHF
TRBJ2-3	TRBV6-5	TRBD2	NA	TGTGCCAGCAAAATAGCGGGGACTACAGATACGCAGTATTTT	CASKIAGTTDTQYF
TRBJ1-1	TRBV12-3/TRBV12-4	NA	NA	TGTGCCAGCAGTCCCCTGGGGGTATTGGGGAGACTCCGAGCTTTCTTT	CASSPLGVLGRLRAFF
TRBJ2-7	TRBV30	NA	NA	TGTGCCTGGAGACCCGACGGTGCTTACGAGCAGTACTTC	CAWRPDGAYEQYF
TRBJ1-5	TRBV7-9	NA	NA	TGTGCCAGCAGCACCGGGGAGTTGTCAAATCAGCCCCAGCATTTT	CASSTGELSNQPQHF
TRBJ2-1	TRBV15	TRBD2	few	TGTGCCACCCGGACTAGCGGATACAATGAGCAGTTCTTC	CATRTSGYNEQFF
TRBJ2-3	TRBV11-2	NA	many	TGTGCCAGCAGCTTAACGTCCACGCAGTATTTT	CASSLTSTQYF
TRBJ1-2	TRBV7-8	NA	few	TGTGCCAGCAGCTTAGCGTCGGGCAGGGGCGATGGCTACACCTTC	CASSLASGRGDGYTF
TRBJ2-1	TRBV5-5	NA	many	TGTGCCAGCGGTTTGGGTGGAGAAGGCTACAATGAGCAGTTCTTC	CASGLGGEGYNEQFF
TRBJ2-1	TRBV20-1	TRBD2	NA	TGCAGTGCTAGAGCTTCGGGACTAGCGGGTTATATTGAGCAGTTCTTC	CSARASGLAGYIEQFF
TRBJ2-1	TRBV6-2/TRBV6-3	NA	NA	TGTGCCAGCAGTTACGTAGACAATGAGCAGTTCTTC	CASSYVDNEQFF
TRBJ2-1	TRBV12-3/TRBV12-4	NA	NA	TGTGCCAGCACTTTCCATAAGAAGGACAATGAGCAGTTCTTC	CASTFHKKDNEQFF
TRBJ2-3	TRBV19	NA	few	TGTGCCAGTAGTCCTCGCGGGACAGTCAGCACAGATACGCAGTATTTT	CASSPRGTVSTDTQYF
TRBJ2-5	TRBV6-2/TRBV6-3	NA	once	TGTGCCAGCAGTCAAGATCGACAGATGCTCCAAGAGACCCAGTACTTC	CASSQDRQMLQETQYF
TRBJ2-2	TRBV7-2	NA	NA	TGTGCCAGCAGCTTAGCGCGAAAGCTGTTTTTT	CASSLARKLFF
TRBJ2-3	TRBV15	TRBD2	few	TGTGCCACCAGCAGAGTAGGAACGGGAGGGTCCACAGATACGCAGTATTTT	CATSRVGTGGSTDTQYF
TRBJ1-3	TRBV14	TRBD1	few	TGTGCCAGCAGCCCTATTGGGACAGGAGGAAACACCATATATTTT	CASSPIGTGGNTIYF
TRBJ2-5	TRBV2	NA	NA	TGTGCCAGCAGCGCCCCCGAAGGGGTGGAAGAGACCCAGTACTTC	CASSAPEGVEETQYF
TRBJ2-1	TRBV20-1	TRBD2	NA	TGCAGTGCGCCGACTAGCGGGGGGATAGAGTCGCAGTTCTTC	CSAPTSGGIESQFF
TRBJ2-5	TRBV5-1	NA	many	TGCGCCAGCAGCTCGTACCAAGAGACCCAGTACTTC	CASSSYQETQYF
TRBJ2-5	TRBV7-2	NA	NA	TGTGCCAGCAGCTTAGGGGTCTTCGGGGCGCCCGGGACCCAGTACTTC	CASSLGVFGAPGTQYF
TRBJ1-1	TRBV7-8	TRBD1	NA	TGTGCCAGCAGCTTAGGAGGCTGGAGACAGGGGGGACCCATGAACACTGAAGCTTTCTTT	CASSLGGWRQGGPMNTEAFF
TRBJ2-5	TRBV7-6	NA	few	TGTGCCAGCAGCTTAGCGGGGGGCTCTGGGACCCAGTACTTC	CASSLAGGSGTQYF
TRBJ1-5	TRBV24-1	NA	NA	TGTGCCACCAGTGGCACGGGGTCCAATCAGCCCCAGCATTTT	CATSGTGSNQPQHF
TRBJ2-5	TRBV4-1	NA	NA	TGCGCCAGCAGCCAAGCCCTGGGGCAGACTATCCAAGAGACCCAGTACTTC	CASSQALGQTIQETQYF
TRBJ2-1	TRBV5-1	NA	NA	TGCGCCAGCAGCTTGGGGGCGACAGTATACAATGAGCAGTTCTTC	CASSLGATVYNEQFF
TRBJ2-5	TRBV15	TRBD1	few	TGTGCCACCAGCAGTCACGAGACAGGGGAAGAGACCCAGTACTTC	CATSSHETGEETQYF
TRBJ2-3	TRBV6-5	NA	few	TGTGCCAGCAGTAAGGCGGGGATGGATACGCAGTATTTT	CASSKAGMDTQYF
TRBJ1-6	TRBV30	NA	once	TGTGCCTGGGCACTGAGGTATAATTCACCCCTCCACTTT	CAWALRYNSPLHF
TRBJ2-1	TRBV7-2	TRBD1	NA	TGTGCCAGCAGCCCTAGTCCCGGGACAGGATGGCAGTTCTTC	CASSPSPGTGWQFF
TRBJ1-4	TRBV3-1	NA	NA	TGTGCCAGCAGCGTTAGAGTCGGGAATGAAAAACTGTTTTTT	CASSVRVGNEKLFF